The 3 T cell receptor beta chains presented below share a single source sample, sequenced in a study of cytomegalovirus exposure and HLA in healthy donors. With 60 Vbeta and 13 Jbeta primers, the PCR was carried out. Some clones are missing from TCRdb's copy, which holds only in-frame ones; the method was immunoSEQ multiplex PCR. In the table there are about 120,000 clones, about 83% of which are singletons. The sequencing input was PBMCs. These receptors came from a female donor in good health and CMV-seronegative.

The chain recombines TRBV6-5 with TRBJ1-2, with D hard to call. Trimming shortened V by 6 bases and J by 2 bases, and 13 bases separated the two germline ends. The CDR3 totals 14 residues. Germline CDR1 reads MNHEY; CDR2 reads SVGAGI. The CDR3: CASSPGKKNYGYTF. CDR3 DNA: TGTGCCAGCAGCCCGGGAAAGAAAAACTATGGCTACACCTTC.

J is TRBJ2-5 and V is TRBV19, with D perhaps matching TRBD2 (5 bases). This CDR3 spans 11 amino acids. Trimming took 4 bases from V and 5 from J, leaving 5 bases between them. Germline CDR1 and CDR2: LNHDA and SQIVND (reference sequence). CDR3 nucleotides: TGTGCCAGTAGTAGGAGGGAGACCCAGTACTTC. This translates into CASSRRETQYF.

This chain connects TRBV4-3 to TRBJ1-6; 7 bases are shared with TRBD1. This CDR3 region has 15 residues. J gave up 10 bases and V 0 bases, and 6 bases lay outside the gene matches. Germline V gene sequence: CDR1 LGHNA, CDR2 YSLEER. The CDR3 nucleotides are TGCGCCAGCAGCCAAGAGGTCACAGGGGAATCACCCCTCCACTTT. Amino acid sequence: CASSQEVTGESPLHF.